The 11 T cell receptor beta chains below come from one sample, sequenced in a study of radiotherapy plus CTLA-4 blockade in lung cancer. Sequencing was performed with immunoSEQ multiplex PCR; in TCRdb, only in-frame clones are kept and a portion is missing. This repertoire shows approximately 73,000 clones, roughly 84% found once; its top ten account for 35% to 50%. Source: peripheral blood, taken from a patient treated with radiotherapy plus ipilimumab. The receptor source for this set is a human donor with non-small cell lung cancer that progressed on radiotherapy plus ipilimumab.

The chain joins TRBV20-1 to TRBJ2-1; D is unresolved. CDR1 DFQATT and CDR2 SNEGSKA come from the germline V gene (reference sequence). V dropped 6 bases and J dropped 7 bases, with 10 bases sitting between them. The CDR3 consists of 11 residues. The CDR3 loop reads CSALTGNEQFF. CDR3 bases: TGCAGTGCCTTGACTGGAAATGAGCAGTTCTTC.

This clone came up once. V is TRBV10-3 and J is TRBJ2-1, with TRBD2 identical over 7 bases. CDR1 ENHRY and CDR2 SYGVKD come from the germline V gene. The V gene end was trimmed by 7 bases and the J gene end by 0 bases; junction bases not matched to a gene: 6. CDR3 length: 15 amino acids. The CDR3 bases are TGTGCCATCATGCTAGCGGAAAGCTCCTACAATGAGCAGTTCTTC. This codes for CAIMLAESSYNEQFF.

The rearrangement links TRBV5-6 to TRBJ2-7; 12 bases agree with TRBD2. The CDR3 is made up of 17 amino acids. The J segment lost 0 bases and the V segment lost 3 bases, leaving 7 bases of the junction unmatched. Germline lookup yields CDR1 SGHDT and CDR2 YYEEEE. CDR3: CASSYSGLAGYSYEQYF. The CDR3 nucleotides are TGTGCCAGCAGCTACTCTGGACTAGCGGGATACTCCTACGAGCAGTACTTC.

The V and J genes are TRBV27 and TRBJ2-1; 8 positions match TRBD2. The trim removed 4 bases at V and 6 bases at J, leaving 8 bases unmatched. Germline loops: CDR1 MNHEY, CDR2 SMNVEV (reference sequence). CDR3 length: 15 residues. The CDR3 spells CASSSGLEVGNEQFF. CDR3 bases: TGTGCCAGCAGTTCGGGACTAGAGGTTGGCAATGAGCAGTTCTTC.

A few counts support this clone. The chain carries TRBV5-6 and TRBJ2-2, with D perhaps TRBD2 (7 bases). V lost 4 bases and J 5 bases, leaving 18 bases between the germline ends. This CDR3 is 16 amino acids long. Germline V gene lookup returns CDR1 SGHDT and CDR2 YYEEEE. CDR3 in amino acids: CASSLGAGARTGELFF. For the CDR3, the DNA is TGTGCCAGCAGCCTGGGGGCGGGGGCTCGAACCGGGGAGCTGTTTTTT. The variable domain in full, completed from reference TRBV5-6 and TRBJ2-2, reads DAGVTQSPTHLIKTRGQQVTLRCSPKSGHDTVSWYQQALGQGPQFIFQYYEEEERQRGNFPDRFSGHQFPNYSSELNVNALLLGDSALYLCASSLGAGARTGELFFGEGSRLTVL.

The rearrangement joins TRBV6-5 to TRBJ2-7, with 10 bases lining up with TRBD2. The CDR3 is made up of 13 amino acids. Losses at the gene ends were 5 bases for V and 4 bases for J; bases not matched to a gene: 2. CDR1 and CDR2 (germline): MNHEY, SVGAGI. This CDR3 is CASSRTSGYEQYF. In DNA, the CDR3 is TGTGCCAGCAGTCGGACTAGCGGTTACGAGCAGTACTTC.

The DNA of the CDR3 is TGTGCCAGCAGCCCACCGGGGGGCCAGAACGACATGAATGAAAAACTGTTTTTT. This gives the protein CASSPPGGQNDMNEKLFF. V and J are TRBV7-8 and TRBJ1-4, with TRBD1 as a possible D gene (6 bases). CDR3 length: 18 amino acids. V shed 5 bases and J shed 5 bases, with 24 bases lying between them. Germline CDR1 reads SGHVS; CDR2 reads FQNEAQ.

This clone was seen repeatedly, ten times or more. The V and J genes are TRBV5-5 and TRBJ1-2; D is unresolved. CDR3 size: 15 residues. CDR1 is SGHKS, CDR2 YYEKEE, per germline (reference sequence). The germline V and J ends were trimmed by 0 bases and 4 bases, with 13 bases remaining between them. The CDR3 bases are TGTGCCAGCAGCTTGGGAATCGGGTTTGGCTATGGCTACACCTTC. Protein sequence: CASSLGIGFGYGYTF.

This chain links TRBV5-4 with TRBJ2-1; a possible D gene is TRBD1 (5 bases). This CDR3 region has 12 residues. Deletions cut 3 bases from V and 7 bases from J, with 8 bases between. CDR1 is SGHNT, CDR2 YYREEE, per germline (reference sequence). The CDR3 DNA reads TGTGCCAGCAGCTGGCAGGGTAATGAGCAGTTCTTC. Translation gives CASSWQGNEQFF.

The V call is TRBV2, the J call TRBJ2-1; D not resolved. Deletions cut 4 bases from V and 9 bases from J, with 7 bases between. The CDR3 runs to 11 residues. Germline CDR1 reads SNHLY; CDR2 reads FYNNEI. CDR3 coding DNA: TGTGCCAGCAGTGGGGGTTTTGAGCAGTTCTTC. The encoded protein is CASSGGFEQFF.

The chain is built from TRBV6-1 and TRBJ2-5; 15 bases agree with TRBD2. The V gene end was trimmed by 0 bases and the J gene end by 5 bases; junction bases not matched to a gene: 13. CDR1 is MNHNS, CDR2 SASEGT, per germline. The CDR3 runs to 20 residues. The CDR3 sequence is CASSEAGGPGTSGRRETQYF. CDR3 DNA sequence: TGTGCCAGCAGTGAAGCGGGGGGGCCAGGGACTAGCGGGAGGAGGGAGACCCAGTACTTC.